Listed below are T cell receptor beta chains from one sample, sequenced in a study of shared clonotypes between healthy human individuals. Measured with immunoSEQ multiplex PCR; TCRdb has only the in-frame clones, and not every one. The table records about 1,800,000 clones, about 95% of them present only once. The specimen was naive CD8+ T cells sorted from blood. Receptor source: a young man in good health. The CDR3 runs from the conserved cysteine through the conserved F or W. The D gene is left open where the match is weak. Clone size is given for some rows only: seen once, a few or many times, or a class if the clone is expanded.

NA	18	TRBV27	NA	TRBJ1-2	TGTGCCAGCAGTTTCCTCCTCGGGACCGATGGGCTCCGGGTTGGCTACACCTTC	CASSFLLGTDGLRVGYTF
NA	14	TRBV5-6	NA	TRBJ2-1	TGTGCCAGCAGCTTGGGTGGCCACTACAATGAGCAGTTCTTC	CASSLGGHYNEQFF
NA	11	TRBV6-5	NA	TRBJ2-1	TGTGCCGGCCGGGGGTTCGGTGAGCAGTTCTTC	CAGRGFGEQFF
NA	18	TRBV6-4	TRBD1	TRBJ1-1	TGTGCCAGCATTCACCGGGACAGGGTCCCCTATTTGAACACTGAAGCTTTCTTT	CASIHRDRVPYLNTEAFF
once	17	TRBV27	TRBD1	TRBJ1-2	TGTGCCAGCAGTCCCTTAACGACCGGGACAGGGTCGTTGAGCTACACCTTC	CASSPLTTGTGSLSYTF
NA	15	TRBV13	TRBD2	TRBJ2-1	TGTGCCAGCAGCCCGGCTAGCGGGAGCTGGGATGAGCAGTTCTTC	CASSPASGSWDEQFF
NA	12	TRBV5-4	TRBD2	TRBJ2-5	TGTGCCAGCCGGGGGGACGGAGAGACCCAGTACTTC	CASRGDGETQYF
NA	15	TRBV4-1	TRBD1	TRBJ1-5	TGCGCCAGCAGCCATTTGGGACAGGGGGTTCAGCCCCAGCATTTT	CASSHLGQGVQPQHF
NA	13	TRBV19	NA	TRBJ1-1	TGTGCCAGTAGTATAGGAAGGGGAACTGAAGCTTTCTTT	CASSIGRGTEAFF
few	14	TRBV6-5	TRBD1	TRBJ1-2	TGTGCCAGCAGTTACTCAACGACAGGGGCTGGCTACACCTTC	CASSYSTTGAGYTF
NA	12	TRBV2	TRBD1	TRBJ2-7	TGTGCCACCCGACAGGGGCCCTACGAGCAGTACTTC	CATRQGPYEQYF
NA	13	TRBV5-5	TRBD1	TRBJ2-1	TGTGCCAGCAGCTTGTCAGGGGGCATTGAGCAGTTCTTC	CASSLSGGIEQFF
once	11	TRBV7-9	NA	TRBJ2-5	TGTGCCAGCAGCCAACAAGAGACCCAGTACTTC	CASSQQETQYF
once	16	TRBV4-1	NA	TRBJ1-1	TGCGCCAGCAGCCAAGGGCTGGGTGATGGAAGAGTTGAAGCTTTCTTT	CASSQGLGDGRVEAFF
NA	16	TRBV6-1	NA	TRBJ2-7	TGTGCCAGCAGTGAAGCAGTCACCCTTCTCACCGACGAGCAGTACTTC	CASSEAVTLLTDEQYF
NA	15	TRBV9	TRBD2	TRBJ2-3	TGTGCCAGCAGCGTCGGCGGGGGGAGCACAGATACGCAGTATTTT	CASSVGGGSTDTQYF
NA	13	TRBV13	NA	TRBJ1-5	TGTGCCAGCAGCTTGACAGTCGGACAGCCCCAGCATTTT	CASSLTVGQPQHF
NA	12	TRBV6-5	NA	TRBJ2-1	TGTGCCAGCAGTACGGATACAATGAAGCAGTTCTTC	CASSTDTMKQFF
NA	15	TRBV19	TRBD1	TRBJ2-7	TGTGCCAGTAGTCCAAGGACAGGGAGCTCCTACGAGCAGTACTTC	CASSPRTGSSYEQYF
NA	14	TRBV9	NA	TRBJ2-7	TGTGCCAGCAGCGGCCGGGACGGGGCCTACGAGCAGTACTTC	CASSGRDGAYEQYF
NA	15	TRBV7-2	NA	TRBJ2-5	TGTGCCAGCAGCTTAGCGCAGGAGCTTCAAGAGACCCAGTACTTC	CASSLAQELQETQYF
NA	16	TRBV4-1	NA	TRBJ1-2	TGCGCCAGCAGCCAAGTTTCGACAGCGTCAAGAGGTCGCTACACCTTC	CASSQVSTASRGRYTF
once	15	TRBV19	TRBD1	TRBJ1-1	TGTGCCAGTAGTAAAAGGACAGGGGACCACACTGAAGCTTTCTTT	CASSKRTGDHTEAFF
NA	14	TRBV19	NA	TRBJ1-5	TGTGCCAGTAGTATAGTCGAGGGTTTAAAGCCCCAGCATTTT	CASSIVEGLKPQHF
NA	14	TRBV9	NA	TRBJ2-7	TGTGCCAGCAGCGTTACCGATGGGGGCTACGAGCAGTACTTC	CASSVTDGGYEQYF
NA	16	TRBV11-2	NA	TRBJ1-2	TGTGCCAGCAGCTTAGGTAAAGCCTACTCTAACTATGGCTACACCTTC	CASSLGKAYSNYGYTF
NA	16	TRBV28	NA	TRBJ2-3	TGTGCCAGCAGTTTAAAAGGGCCGACAGCGACAGATACGCAGTATTTT	CASSLKGPTATDTQYF
NA	16	TRBV7-2	TRBD1	TRBJ2-5	TGTGCCAGCAGCTTATTGCAGGGGGCCCGAGGGGAGACCCAGTACTTC	CASSLLQGARGETQYF
NA	14	TRBV13	NA	TRBJ2-7	TGTGCCAGCAGCTTAGTAGGGCTCCCCTACGAGCAGTACTTC	CASSLVGLPYEQYF
NA	14	TRBV6-6	NA	TRBJ2-5	TGTGCCAGCAGCCCTTTCTCGTCCCAAGAGACCCAGTACTTC	CASSPFSSQETQYF
NA	19	TRBV5-3	NA	TRBJ1-5	TGTGCCAGAAGCTCGCTTCAGGACGACCGAGGGCGGCGGAATCAGCCCCAGCATTTT	CARSSLQDDRGRRNQPQHF
NA	14	TRBV9	NA	TRBJ2-7	TGTGCCAGCAGCGTAGCGGACCAAACCTACGAGCAGTACTTC	CASSVADQTYEQYF
once	13	TRBV27	NA	TRBJ1-2	TGTGCCAGCAGTTTATCCTCAAAATATGGCTACACCTTC	CASSLSSKYGYTF
once	14	TRBV10-3	NA	TRBJ1-2	TGTGCCATCAGTGAGTCAGGGAGCTTGTTTGGCTACACCTTC	CAISESGSLFGYTF
NA	12	TRBV6-5	NA	TRBJ2-1	TGTGCCAGCAGCCTCACTTCCGGTGAGCAGTTCTTC	CASSLTSGEQFF
NA	14	TRBV10-3	NA	TRBJ2-2	TGTGCCATCAGTGAGCTCGGGGACACCGGGGAGCTGTTTTTT	CAISELGDTGELFF
NA	16	TRBV7-9	TRBD1	TRBJ1-3	TGTGCCAGCAGCTCCCTTACAGGGGACGAAGGAAACACCATATATTTT	CASSSLTGDEGNTIYF
NA	17	TRBV5-8	NA	TRBJ1-1	TGTGCCAGCAGCTTTTCTAGCACCGGGACCATGAACACTGAAGCTTTCTTT	CASSFSSTGTMNTEAFF
once	13	TRBV9	NA	TRBJ2-1	TGTGCCAGCAGCGTAGCCAGGGACCATGAGCAGTTCTTC	CASSVARDHEQFF
NA	14	TRBV5-4	NA	TRBJ1-2	TGTGCCAGCAGGCCTGGGACCGAGAACTATGGCTACACCTTC	CASRPGTENYGYTF
NA	13	TRBV30	NA	TRBJ1-1	TGTGCCTGCTGGGACACCAAGAACACTGAAGCTTTCTTT	CACWDTKNTEAFF
NA	13	TRBV29-1	TRBD2	TRBJ2-5	TGCAGCGGTCGACTAGCGGGGGTTGAGACCCAGTACTTC	CSGRLAGVETQYF
NA	15	TRBV7-9	TRBD1	TRBJ2-7	TGTGCCAGCAGCTTAAGGGACAGGGGCATCTACGAGCAGTACTTC	CASSLRDRGIYEQYF
NA	15	TRBV6-4	NA	TRBJ2-4	TGTGCCAGCAGGGGGACACGGCTAGCCAAAAACATTCAGTACTTC	CASRGTRLAKNIQYF
NA	18	TRBV9	NA	TRBJ1-2	TGTGCCAGCAGCGTAGCCGAGGCAGGGGATTCCCCCGACTATGGCTACACCTTC	CASSVAEAGDSPDYGYTF
NA	13	TRBV27	NA	TRBJ2-3	TGTGCCAGCAGTTATCTGAATTTATCGACGCAGTATTTT	CASSYLNLSTQYF
NA	17	TRBV28	NA	TRBJ1-1	TGTGCCAGCAGTATAGGAGGGTATAAGATGGTGAACACTGAAGCTTTCTTT	CASSIGGYKMVNTEAFF
NA	14	TRBV25-1	NA	TRBJ2-5	TGTGCCAGCACTCCACCAGAGGCGCGTGAGACCCAGTACTTC	CASTPPEARETQYF
NA	16	TRBV19	TRBD2	TRBJ2-3	TGTGCCAGTAGTATAGGCACTAGCGGACCCACAGATACGCAGTATTTT	CASSIGTSGPTDTQYF
NA	13	TRBV28	NA	TRBJ2-2	TGTGCCAGCAGCATAAGTAACACCGGGGAGCTGTTTTTT	CASSISNTGELFF
NA	15	TRBV4-3	TRBD1	TRBJ2-3	TGCGCCAGCAGCCAGGGGACAGTCGACACAGATACGCAGTATTTT	CASSQGTVDTDTQYF
NA	13	TRBV19	NA	TRBJ2-7	TGTGCCACTGGGGCTGGAGAAGACTACGAGCAGTACTTC	CATGAGEDYEQYF